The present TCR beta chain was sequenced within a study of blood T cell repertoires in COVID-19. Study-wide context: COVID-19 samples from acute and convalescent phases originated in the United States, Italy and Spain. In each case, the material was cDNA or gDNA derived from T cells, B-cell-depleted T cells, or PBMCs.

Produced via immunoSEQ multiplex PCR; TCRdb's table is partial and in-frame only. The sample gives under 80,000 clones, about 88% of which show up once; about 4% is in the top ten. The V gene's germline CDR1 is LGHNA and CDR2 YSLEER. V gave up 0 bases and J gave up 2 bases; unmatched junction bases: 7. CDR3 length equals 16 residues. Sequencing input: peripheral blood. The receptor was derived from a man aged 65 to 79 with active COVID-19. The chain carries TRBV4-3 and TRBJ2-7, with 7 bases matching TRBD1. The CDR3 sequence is CASSQDLAGGAYEQYF. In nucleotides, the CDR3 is TGCGCCAGCAGCCAAGATCTGGCAGGGGGTGCCTACGAGCAGTACTTC.